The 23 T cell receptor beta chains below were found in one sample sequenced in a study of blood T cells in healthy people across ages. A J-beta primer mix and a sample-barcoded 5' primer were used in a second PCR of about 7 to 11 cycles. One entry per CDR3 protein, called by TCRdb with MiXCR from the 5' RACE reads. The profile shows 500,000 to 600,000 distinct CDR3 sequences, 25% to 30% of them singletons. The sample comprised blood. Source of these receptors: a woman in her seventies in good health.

CDR3 residues: CASSLAGAGGEQFF. The CDR3 DNA sequence: TGTGCCAGCAGCCTGGCAGGGGCCGGCGGTGAGCAGTTCTTC. The V and J genes are TRBV6-2 or TRBV6-3 and TRBJ2-1, with D perhaps matching TRBD1 (6 bases). Germline V lookup: CDR1 MNHEY, CDR2 SVGEGT. The V end was cut by 6 bases, the J end by 9 bases, with 18 bases between. CDR3 length: 14 residues.

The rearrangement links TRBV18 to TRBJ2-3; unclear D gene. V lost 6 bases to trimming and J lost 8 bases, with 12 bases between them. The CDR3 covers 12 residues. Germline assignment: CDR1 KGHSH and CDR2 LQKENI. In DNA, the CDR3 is TGTGCCAGCTCGGACGCTATCGGTACGCAGTATTTT. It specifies CASSDAIGTQYF.

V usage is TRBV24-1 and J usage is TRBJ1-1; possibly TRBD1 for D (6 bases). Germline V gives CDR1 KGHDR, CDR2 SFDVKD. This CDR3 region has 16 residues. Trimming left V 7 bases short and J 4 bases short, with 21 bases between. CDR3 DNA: TGTGCCACCAGCGAGGAAGGGGACACACGGGCCACTGAAGCTTTCTTT. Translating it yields CATSEEGDTRATEAFF.

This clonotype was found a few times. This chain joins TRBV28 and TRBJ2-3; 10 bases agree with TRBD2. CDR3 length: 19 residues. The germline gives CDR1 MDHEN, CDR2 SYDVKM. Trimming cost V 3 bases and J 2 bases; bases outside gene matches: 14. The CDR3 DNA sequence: TGTGCCAGCAGTTTGGAGGGTTTTTCTAGCGGGAGCCACACAGATACGCAGTATTTT. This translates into CASSLEGFSSGSHTDTQYF.

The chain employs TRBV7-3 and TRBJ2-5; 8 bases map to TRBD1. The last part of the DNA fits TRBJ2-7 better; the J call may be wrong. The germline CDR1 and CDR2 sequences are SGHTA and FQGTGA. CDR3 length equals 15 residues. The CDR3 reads CASSPTRDRSYEQYF. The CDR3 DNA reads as TGTGCCAGCAGTCCTACCCGGGACAGGTCCTACGAGCAGTACTTC.

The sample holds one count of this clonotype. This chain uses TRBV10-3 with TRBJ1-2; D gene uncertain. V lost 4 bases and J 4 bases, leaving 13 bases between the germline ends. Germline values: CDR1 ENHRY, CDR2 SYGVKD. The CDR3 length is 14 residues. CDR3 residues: CAISVWGFSYGYTF. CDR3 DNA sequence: TGTGCCATCAGTGTTTGGGGTTTTTCCTATGGCTACACCTTC.

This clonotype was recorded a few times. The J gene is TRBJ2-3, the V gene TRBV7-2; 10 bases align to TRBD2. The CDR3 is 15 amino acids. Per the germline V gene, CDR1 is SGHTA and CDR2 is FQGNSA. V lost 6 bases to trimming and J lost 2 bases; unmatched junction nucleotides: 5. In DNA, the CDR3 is TGTGCCAGCAGATGGACTAGCGGACTCACAGATACGCAGTATTTT. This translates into CASRWTSGLTDTQYF.

CDR3 in amino acids: CASRDRGGSNYGYTF. The CDR3 DNA reads TGTGCCAGCAGGGACAGGGGGGGGAGTAACTATGGCTACACCTTC. The chain carries TRBV27 and TRBJ1-2, with 10 bases identical to TRBD1. V lost 6 bases and J lost 1; bases outside the gene matches: 5. This CDR3 region has 15 residues. Looked up from germline, CDR1 is MNHEY and CDR2 is SMNVEV (reference sequence).

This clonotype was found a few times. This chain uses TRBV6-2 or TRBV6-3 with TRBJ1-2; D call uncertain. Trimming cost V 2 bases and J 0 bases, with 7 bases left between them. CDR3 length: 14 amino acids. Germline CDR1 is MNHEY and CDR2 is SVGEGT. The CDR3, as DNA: TGTGCCAGCAGTTACCTGAGCCCTAACTATGGCTACACCTTC. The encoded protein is CASSYLSPNYGYTF.

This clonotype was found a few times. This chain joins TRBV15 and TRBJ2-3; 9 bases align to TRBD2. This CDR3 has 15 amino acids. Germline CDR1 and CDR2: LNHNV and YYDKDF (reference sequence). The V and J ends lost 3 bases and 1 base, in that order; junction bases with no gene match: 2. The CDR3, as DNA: TGTGCCACCAGCAGGCGGGGGGGCGGCACAGATACGCAGTATTTT. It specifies CATSRRGGGTDTQYF.

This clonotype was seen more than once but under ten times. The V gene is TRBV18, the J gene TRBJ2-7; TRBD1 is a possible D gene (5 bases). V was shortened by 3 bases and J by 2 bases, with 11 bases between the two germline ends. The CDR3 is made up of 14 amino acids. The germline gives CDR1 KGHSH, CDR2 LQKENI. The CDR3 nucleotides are TGTGCCAGCTCACCGCTAGGGGCGACCTACGAGCAGTACTTC. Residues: CASSPLGATYEQYF. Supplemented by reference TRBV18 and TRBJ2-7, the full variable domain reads NAGVMQNPRHLVRRRGQEARLRCSPMKGHSHVYWYRQLPEEGLKFMVYLQKENIIDESGMPKERFSAEFPKEGPSILRIQQVVRGDSAAYFCASSPLGATYEQYFGPGTRLTVT.

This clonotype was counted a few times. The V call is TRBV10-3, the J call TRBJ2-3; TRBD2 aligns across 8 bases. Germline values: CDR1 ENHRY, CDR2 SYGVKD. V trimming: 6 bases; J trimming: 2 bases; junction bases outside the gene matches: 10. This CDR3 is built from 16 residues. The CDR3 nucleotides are TGTGCCATCAGCCCCTTGAAGCGGGGGAACACAGATACGCAGTATTTT. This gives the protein CAISPLKRGNTDTQYF.

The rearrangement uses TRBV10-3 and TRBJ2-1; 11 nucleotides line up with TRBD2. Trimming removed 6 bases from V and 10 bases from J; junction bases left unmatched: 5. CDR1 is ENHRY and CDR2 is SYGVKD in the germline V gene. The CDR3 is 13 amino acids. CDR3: CAIRGTSGVEQFF. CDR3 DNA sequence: TGTGCCATCAGGGGGACTAGCGGAGTAGAGCAGTTCTTC.

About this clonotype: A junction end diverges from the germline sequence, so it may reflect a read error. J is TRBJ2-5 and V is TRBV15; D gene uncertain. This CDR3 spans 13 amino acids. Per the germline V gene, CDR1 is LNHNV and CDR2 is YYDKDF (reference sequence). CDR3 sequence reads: CATSEGFPETQYF. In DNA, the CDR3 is TGCGCCACCAGCGAAGGGTTCCCAGAGACCCAGTACTTC. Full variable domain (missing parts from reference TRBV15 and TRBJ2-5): DAMVIQNPRYQVTQFGKPVTLSCSQTLNHNVMYWYQQKSSQAPKLLFHYYDKDFNNEADTPDNFQSRRPNTSFCFLDIRSPGLGDTAMYLCATSEGFPETQYFGPGTRLLVL.

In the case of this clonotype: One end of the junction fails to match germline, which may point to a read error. The CDR3 DNA reads TGTGCCAGCAGATTAGACAGGGGGGTCGACTACGGGCAGTACTTC. Translation gives CASRLDRGVDYGQYF. V gene TRBV7-2 combines with J gene TRBJ2-7; TRBD1 matches at 9 bases. Germline-derived CDR1 and CDR2 are SGHTA and FQGNSA. The CDR3 runs 15 residues.

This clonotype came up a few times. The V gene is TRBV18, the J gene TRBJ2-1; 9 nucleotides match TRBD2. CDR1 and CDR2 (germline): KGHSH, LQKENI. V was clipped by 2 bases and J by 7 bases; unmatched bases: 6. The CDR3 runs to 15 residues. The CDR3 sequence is CASSPEAGGRNEQFF. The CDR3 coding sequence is TGTGCCAGCTCACCAGAAGCGGGGGGCAGGAATGAGCAGTTCTTC.

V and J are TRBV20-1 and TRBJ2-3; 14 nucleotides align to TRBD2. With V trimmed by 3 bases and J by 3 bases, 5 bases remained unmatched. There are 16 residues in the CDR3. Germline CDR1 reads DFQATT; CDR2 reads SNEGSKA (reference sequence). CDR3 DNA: TGCAGTGCTAGGGGACTAGCGGGGGAAGTAACAGATACGCAGTATTTT. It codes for CSARGLAGEVTDTQYF.

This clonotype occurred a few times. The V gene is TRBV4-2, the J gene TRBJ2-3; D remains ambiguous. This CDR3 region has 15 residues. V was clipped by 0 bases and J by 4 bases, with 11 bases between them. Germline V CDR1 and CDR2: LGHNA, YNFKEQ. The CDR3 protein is CASSQDRNPADTQYF. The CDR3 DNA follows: TGTGCCAGCAGCCAAGACAGAAACCCAGCAGATACGCAGTATTTT.

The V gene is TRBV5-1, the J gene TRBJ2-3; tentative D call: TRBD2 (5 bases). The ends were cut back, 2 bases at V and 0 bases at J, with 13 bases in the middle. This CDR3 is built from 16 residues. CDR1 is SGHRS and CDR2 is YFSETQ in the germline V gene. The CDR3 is CASSLSGLPSTDTQYF. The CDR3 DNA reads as TGCGCCAGCAGCTTAAGCGGACTTCCTAGCACAGATACGCAGTATTTT.

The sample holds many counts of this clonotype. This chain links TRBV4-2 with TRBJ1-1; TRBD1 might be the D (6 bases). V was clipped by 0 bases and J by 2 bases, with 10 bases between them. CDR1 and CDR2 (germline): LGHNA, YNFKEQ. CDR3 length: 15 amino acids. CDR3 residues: CASSQEGAGNTEAFF. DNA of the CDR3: TGTGCCAGCAGCCAAGAGGGGGCCGGAAACACTGAAGCTTTCTTT.

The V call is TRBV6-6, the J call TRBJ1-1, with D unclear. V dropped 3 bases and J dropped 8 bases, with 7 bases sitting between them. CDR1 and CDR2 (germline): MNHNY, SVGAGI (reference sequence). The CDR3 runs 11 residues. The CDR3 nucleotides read TGTGCCAGCAGTTATGGTGAAGAAGCTTTCTTT. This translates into CASSYGEEAFF.

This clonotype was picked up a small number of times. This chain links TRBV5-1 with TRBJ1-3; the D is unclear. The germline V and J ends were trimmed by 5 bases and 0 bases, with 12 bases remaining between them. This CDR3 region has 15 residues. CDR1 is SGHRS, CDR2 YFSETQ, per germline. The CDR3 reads CASSEDPNSGNTIYF. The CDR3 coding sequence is TGCGCCAGCAGTGAAGACCCAAACTCTGGAAACACCATATATTTT.

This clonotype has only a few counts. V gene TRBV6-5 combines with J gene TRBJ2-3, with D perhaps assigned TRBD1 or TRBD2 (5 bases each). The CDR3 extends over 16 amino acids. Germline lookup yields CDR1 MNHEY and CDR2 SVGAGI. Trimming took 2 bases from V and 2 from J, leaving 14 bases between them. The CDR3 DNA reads TGTGCCAGCAGTTACACGGGGCTGTTTGTCACAGATACGCAGTATTTT. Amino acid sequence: CASSYTGLFVTDTQYF.